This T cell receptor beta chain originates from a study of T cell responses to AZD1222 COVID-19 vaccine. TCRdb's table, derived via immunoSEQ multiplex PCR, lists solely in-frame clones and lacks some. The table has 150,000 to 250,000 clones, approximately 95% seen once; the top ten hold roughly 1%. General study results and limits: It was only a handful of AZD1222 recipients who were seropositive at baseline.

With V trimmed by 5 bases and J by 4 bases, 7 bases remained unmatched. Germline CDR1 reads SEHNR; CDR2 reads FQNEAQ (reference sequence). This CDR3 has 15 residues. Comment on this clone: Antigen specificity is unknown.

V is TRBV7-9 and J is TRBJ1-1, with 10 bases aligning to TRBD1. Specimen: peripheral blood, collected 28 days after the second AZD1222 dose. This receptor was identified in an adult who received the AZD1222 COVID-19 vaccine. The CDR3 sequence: CASSGRDRGGTEAFF. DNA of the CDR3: TGTGCCAGCAGCGGCCGGGACAGGGGCGGCACTGAAGCTTTCTTT. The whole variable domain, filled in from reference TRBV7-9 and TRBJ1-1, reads DTGVSQNPRHKITKRGQNVTFRCDPISEHNRLYWYRQTLGQGPEFLTYFQNEAQLEKSRLLSDRFSAERPKGSFSTLEIQRTEQGDSAMYLCASSGRDRGGTEAFFGQGTRLTVV.